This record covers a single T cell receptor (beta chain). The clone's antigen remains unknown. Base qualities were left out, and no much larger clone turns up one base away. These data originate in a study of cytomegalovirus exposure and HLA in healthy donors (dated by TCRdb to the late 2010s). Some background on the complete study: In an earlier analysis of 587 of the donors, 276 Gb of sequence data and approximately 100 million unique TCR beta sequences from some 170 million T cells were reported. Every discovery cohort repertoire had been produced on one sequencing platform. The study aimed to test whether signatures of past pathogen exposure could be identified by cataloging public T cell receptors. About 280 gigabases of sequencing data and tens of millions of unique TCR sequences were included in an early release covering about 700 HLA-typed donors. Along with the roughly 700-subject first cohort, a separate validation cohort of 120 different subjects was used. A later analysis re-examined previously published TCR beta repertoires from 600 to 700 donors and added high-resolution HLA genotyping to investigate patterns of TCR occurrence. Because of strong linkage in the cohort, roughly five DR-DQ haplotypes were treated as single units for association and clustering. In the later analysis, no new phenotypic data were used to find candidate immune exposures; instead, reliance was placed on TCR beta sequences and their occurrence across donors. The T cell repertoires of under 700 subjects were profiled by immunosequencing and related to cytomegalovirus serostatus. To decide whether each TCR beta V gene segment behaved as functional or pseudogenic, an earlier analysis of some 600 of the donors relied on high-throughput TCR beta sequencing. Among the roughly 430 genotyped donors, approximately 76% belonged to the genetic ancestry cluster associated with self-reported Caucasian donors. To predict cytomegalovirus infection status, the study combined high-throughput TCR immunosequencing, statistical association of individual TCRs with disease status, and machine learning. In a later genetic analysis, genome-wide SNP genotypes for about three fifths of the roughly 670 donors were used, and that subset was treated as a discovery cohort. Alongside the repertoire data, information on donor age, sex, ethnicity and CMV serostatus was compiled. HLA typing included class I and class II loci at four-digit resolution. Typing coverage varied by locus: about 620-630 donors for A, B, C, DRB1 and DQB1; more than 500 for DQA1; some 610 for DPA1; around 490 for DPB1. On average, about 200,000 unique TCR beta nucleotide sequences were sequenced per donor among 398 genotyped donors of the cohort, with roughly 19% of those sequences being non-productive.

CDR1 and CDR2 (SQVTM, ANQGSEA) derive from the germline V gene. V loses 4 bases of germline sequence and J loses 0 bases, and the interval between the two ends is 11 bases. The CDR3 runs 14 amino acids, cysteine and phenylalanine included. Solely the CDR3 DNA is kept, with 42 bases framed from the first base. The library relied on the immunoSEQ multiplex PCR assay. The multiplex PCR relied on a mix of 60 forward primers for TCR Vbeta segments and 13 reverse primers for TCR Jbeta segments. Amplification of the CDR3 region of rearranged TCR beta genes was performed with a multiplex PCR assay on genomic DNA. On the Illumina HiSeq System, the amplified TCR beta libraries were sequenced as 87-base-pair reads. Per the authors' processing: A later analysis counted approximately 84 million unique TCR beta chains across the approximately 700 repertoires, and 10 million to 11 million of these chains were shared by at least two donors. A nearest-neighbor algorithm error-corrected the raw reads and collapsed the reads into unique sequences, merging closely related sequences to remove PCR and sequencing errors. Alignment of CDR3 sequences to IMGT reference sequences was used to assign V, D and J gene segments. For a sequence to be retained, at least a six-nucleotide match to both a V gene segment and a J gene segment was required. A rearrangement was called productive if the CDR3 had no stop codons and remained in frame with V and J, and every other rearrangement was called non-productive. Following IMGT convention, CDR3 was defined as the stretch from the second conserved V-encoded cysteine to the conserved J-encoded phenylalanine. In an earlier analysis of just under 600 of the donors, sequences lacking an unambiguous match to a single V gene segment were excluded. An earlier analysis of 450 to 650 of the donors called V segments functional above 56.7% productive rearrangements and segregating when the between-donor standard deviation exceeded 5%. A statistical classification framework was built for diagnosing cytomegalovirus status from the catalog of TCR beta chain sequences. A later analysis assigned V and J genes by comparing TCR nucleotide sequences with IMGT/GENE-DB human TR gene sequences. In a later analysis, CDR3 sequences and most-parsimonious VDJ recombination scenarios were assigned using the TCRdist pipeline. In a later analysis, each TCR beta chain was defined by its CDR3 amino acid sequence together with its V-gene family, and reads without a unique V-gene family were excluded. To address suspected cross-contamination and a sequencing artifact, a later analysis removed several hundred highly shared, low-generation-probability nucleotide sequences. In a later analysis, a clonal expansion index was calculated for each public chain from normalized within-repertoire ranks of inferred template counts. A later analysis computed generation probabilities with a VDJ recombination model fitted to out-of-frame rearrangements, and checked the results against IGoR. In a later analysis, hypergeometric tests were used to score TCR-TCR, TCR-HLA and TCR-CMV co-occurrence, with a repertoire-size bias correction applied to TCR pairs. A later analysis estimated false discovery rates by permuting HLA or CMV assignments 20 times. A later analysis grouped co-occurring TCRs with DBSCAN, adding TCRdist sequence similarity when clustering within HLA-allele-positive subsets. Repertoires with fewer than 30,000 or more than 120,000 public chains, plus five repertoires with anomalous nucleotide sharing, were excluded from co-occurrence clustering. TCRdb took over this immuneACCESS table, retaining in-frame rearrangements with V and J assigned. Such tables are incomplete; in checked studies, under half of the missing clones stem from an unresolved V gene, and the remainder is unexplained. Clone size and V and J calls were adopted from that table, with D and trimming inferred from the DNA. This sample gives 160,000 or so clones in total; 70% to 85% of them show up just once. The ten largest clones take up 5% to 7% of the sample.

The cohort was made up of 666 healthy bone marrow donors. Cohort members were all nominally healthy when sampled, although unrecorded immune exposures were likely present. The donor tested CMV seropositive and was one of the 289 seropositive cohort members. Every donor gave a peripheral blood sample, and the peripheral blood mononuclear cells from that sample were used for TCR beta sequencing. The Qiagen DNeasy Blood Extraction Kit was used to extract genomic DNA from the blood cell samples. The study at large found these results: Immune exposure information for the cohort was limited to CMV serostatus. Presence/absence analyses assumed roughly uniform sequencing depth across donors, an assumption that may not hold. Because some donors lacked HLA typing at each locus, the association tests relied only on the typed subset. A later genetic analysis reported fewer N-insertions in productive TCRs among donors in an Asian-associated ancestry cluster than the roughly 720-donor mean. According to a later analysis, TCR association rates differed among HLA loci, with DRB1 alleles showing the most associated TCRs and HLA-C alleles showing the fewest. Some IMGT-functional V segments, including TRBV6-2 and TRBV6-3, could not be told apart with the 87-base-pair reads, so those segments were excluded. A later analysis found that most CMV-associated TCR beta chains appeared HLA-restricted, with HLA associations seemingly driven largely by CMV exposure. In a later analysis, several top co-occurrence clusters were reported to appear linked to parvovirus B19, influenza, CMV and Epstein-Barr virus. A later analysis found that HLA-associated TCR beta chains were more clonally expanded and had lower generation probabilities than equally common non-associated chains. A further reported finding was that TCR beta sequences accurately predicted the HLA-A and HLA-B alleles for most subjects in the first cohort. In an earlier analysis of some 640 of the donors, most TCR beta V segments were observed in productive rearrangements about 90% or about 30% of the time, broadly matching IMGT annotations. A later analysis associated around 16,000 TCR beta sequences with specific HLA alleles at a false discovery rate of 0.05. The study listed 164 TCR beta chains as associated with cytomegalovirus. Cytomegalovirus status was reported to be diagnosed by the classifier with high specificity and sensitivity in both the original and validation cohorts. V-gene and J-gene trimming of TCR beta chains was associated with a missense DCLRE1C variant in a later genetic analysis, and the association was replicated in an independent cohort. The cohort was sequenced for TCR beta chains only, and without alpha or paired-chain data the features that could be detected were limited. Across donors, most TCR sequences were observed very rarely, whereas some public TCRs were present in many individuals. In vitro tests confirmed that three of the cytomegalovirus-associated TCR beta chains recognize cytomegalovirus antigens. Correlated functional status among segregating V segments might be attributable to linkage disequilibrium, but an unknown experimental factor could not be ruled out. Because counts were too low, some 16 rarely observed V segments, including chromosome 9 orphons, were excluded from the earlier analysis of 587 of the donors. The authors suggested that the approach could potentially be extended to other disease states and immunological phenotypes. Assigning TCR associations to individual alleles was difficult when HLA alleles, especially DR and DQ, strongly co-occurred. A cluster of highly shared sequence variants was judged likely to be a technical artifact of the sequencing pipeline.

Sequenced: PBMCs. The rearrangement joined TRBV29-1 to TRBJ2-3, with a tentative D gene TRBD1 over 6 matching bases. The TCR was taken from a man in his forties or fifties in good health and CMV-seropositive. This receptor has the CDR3 CSVVGAFSTDTQYF. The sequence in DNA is TGCAGCGTTGTGGGGGCTTTTAGCACAGATACGCAGTATTTT.